The clone carrying this TCR beta chain was counted once. Enrolled during active infection, Seattle patients were then followed longitudinally. Germline CDR1 is LNHDA and CDR2 is SQIVND (reference sequence). The V gene end was trimmed by 2 bases and the J gene end by 4 bases; junction bases not matched to a gene: 8. The CDR3 length is 16 residues. The data derive from a study of blood T cell repertoires in COVID-19. Study-wide background: Researchers got acute and convalescent COVID-19 samples from the United States, Italy and Spain.

In the authors' methods: Nucleated cell counts were estimated from reference gene primer amplification. TCRdb keeps only in-frame clones here, not all; method: immunoSEQ multiplex PCR. That table is the source of V, J and clone size, and D and trimming were worked out from the DNA. This table holds 100,000 to 150,000 clones, about four fifths found once. This chain joins TRBV19 and TRBJ2-7; 10 nucleotides align to TRBD2. The sample taken for sequencing was peripheral blood. The TCR originated in a man younger than 40 with COVID-19, enrolled during active disease. The CDR3 sequence: CASSISPSGGLYEQYF. CDR3 DNA: TGTGCCAGTAGTATAAGCCCTAGCGGGGGACTTTACGAGCAGTACTTC.